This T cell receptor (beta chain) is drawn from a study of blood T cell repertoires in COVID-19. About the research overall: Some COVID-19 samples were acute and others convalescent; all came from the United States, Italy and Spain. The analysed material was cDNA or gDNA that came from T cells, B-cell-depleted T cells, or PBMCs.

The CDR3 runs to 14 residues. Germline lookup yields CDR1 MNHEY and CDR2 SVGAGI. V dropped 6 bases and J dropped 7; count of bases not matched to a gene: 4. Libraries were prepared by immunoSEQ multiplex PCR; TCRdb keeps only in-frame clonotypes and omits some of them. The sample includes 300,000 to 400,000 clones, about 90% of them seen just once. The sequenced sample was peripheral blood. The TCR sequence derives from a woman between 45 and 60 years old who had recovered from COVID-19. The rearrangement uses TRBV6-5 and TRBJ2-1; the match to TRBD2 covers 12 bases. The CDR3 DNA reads TGTGCCAGCAGCGGACTAGCGGGGTTAAATGAGCAGTTCTTC. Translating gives CASSGLAGLNEQFF.